Listed here are 22 T cell receptor beta chains from one sample, sequenced in a study of T cells in Graves' hyperthyroidism and ophthalmopathy. Using RNA transcripts as the source, TCR beta CDR3 regions were amplified. The HTBI primer set drove a first-round RT-PCR of the TCR CDR3. TCRdb recomputed calls from the multiplex PCR reads with MiXCR, one row per CDR3 protein. The sample includes about 590,000 distinct CDR3 sequences, 14% seen only once; the top ten take 7.1%. Source material: blood. The source of these receptors is a young woman with Graves' ophthalmopathy.

In this sample, this clonotype turned up a few times. V usage is TRBV12-5 and J usage is TRBJ2-7, with D uncertain. The CDR3 loop spans 12 amino acids. Germline CDR1 LGHNT, CDR2 FRNRAP. Between the trimmed V and J ends, which lost 1 base and 9 bases, there was a span of 10 bases. The CDR3 DNA is TGTGCTAGTGGTTTGGAGCTGCCGGGGCAGTACTTC. Translated, it gives CASGLELPGQYF. The whole variable domain, remainder taken from reference TRBV12-5 and TRBJ2-7, is DARVTQTPRHKVTEMGQEVTMRCQPILGHNTVFWYRQTMMQGLELLAYFRNRAPLDDSGMPKDRFSAEMPDATLATLKIQPSEPRDSAVYFCASGLELPGQYFGPGTRLTVT.

This clonotype was recorded many times. The chain is built from TRBV2 and TRBJ2-7, with D tentatively TRBD1 or TRBD2 (5 bases each). Germline V gene sequence: CDR1 SNHLY, CDR2 FYNNEI. CDR3 length: 13 amino acids. Trimming removed 6 bases at V and 3 bases at J, with 12 bases between. CDR3 amino acids: CASSRDGVYEQYF. CDR3 DNA: TGTGCCAGCAGCCGGGACGGGGTCTACGAGCAGTACTTC.

This clonotype came up many times. V is TRBV12-3 or TRBV12-4 and J is TRBJ1-1; 8 nucleotides agree with TRBD1. The CDR3 is 14 residues long. V trimming: 6 bases; J trimming: 5 bases; junction bases outside the gene matches: 8. CDR3 sequence (DNA): TGTGCCAGCAGCATCAGGGGGCCTATGACTGAAGCTTTCTTT. Amino acid sequence: CASSIRGPMTEAFF.

This clonotype was found many times. V and J are TRBV7-8 and TRBJ2-1, with TRBD2 as a possible D gene (7 bases). In germline, CDR1 is SGHVS, CDR2 FQNEAQ. The CDR3 spans 18 residues. Trimming cost V 3 bases and J 0 bases, with 18 bases left between them. The chain's CDR3 is CASSLEGGQASSYNEQFF. In DNA form, the CDR3 reads TGTGCCAGCAGCTTGGAGGGGGGGCAGGCGAGCTCCTACAATGAGCAGTTCTTC.

This clonotype is a singleton in its sample. The chain is built from TRBV4-2 and TRBJ2-7; D possibly corresponds to TRBD1 (6 bases). CDR3 length equals 14 residues. In germline, CDR1 is LGHNA, CDR2 YNFKEQ. With 1 base removed from V and 5 bases from J, the gap between germline ends came to 12 bases. The CDR3 sequence: CASSQVGAGHEQYF. The CDR3 nucleotides are TGTGCCAGCAGCCAAGTGGGGGCGGGCCACGAGCAGTACTTC.

This clonotype was observed once. This chain joins TRBV10-3 and TRBJ1-6, with unresolved D. This CDR3 region has 14 residues. Trimming took 4 bases from V and 7 from J, leaving 11 bases between them. CDR1 is ENHRY and CDR2 is SYGVKD in the germline V gene. CDR3 in DNA: TGTGCCATCAGTGCCGGGGAGTGGAATTCACCCCTCCACTTT. Translated, it gives CAISAGEWNSPLHF.

This chain links TRBV7-3 with TRBJ2-1; a weak D match, TRBD2 (5 bases). Deletions cut 1 base from V and 5 bases from J, with 6 bases between. Germline assignment: CDR1 SGHTA and CDR2 FQGTGA. The CDR3 has 13 residues. The CDR3, as DNA: TGTGCCAGCAGCTTAAAACTAGACAATGAGCAGTTCTTC. It specifies CASSLKLDNEQFF.

Many counts were recorded for this clonotype. Here the CDR3 reads CASSYADPTGFESYEQYF. The CDR3 DNA is TGTGCCAGCAGTTACGCAGACCCGACAGGCTTCGAGTCCTACGAGCAGTACTTC. The chain couples TRBV6-5 to TRBJ2-7, with a possible D match to TRBD1 (6 bases). The V and J ends lost 2 bases and 1 base respectively, with 21 bases between them. Germline V CDR1 and CDR2: MNHEY, SVGAGI. The CDR3 loop spans 18 amino acids.

This clonotype occurred many times. The junction and the germline gene differ at one end; a read error may be behind it. The chain links TRBV2 to TRBJ1-5; D unclear. The germline gives CDR1 SNHLY, CDR2 FYNNEI. This CDR3 is built from 14 residues. CDR3 sequence (DNA): TGTGTCAGCACCCAGGTAAATGGAAATCAGCCCCAGCATTTT. Translating it yields CVSTQVNGNQPQHF.

There are many counts of this clonotype. CDR3 amino acids: CASSPLAGGPGTDTQYF. DNA of the CDR3: TGTGCCAGCAGCCCACTAGCGGGAGGGCCGGGAACAGATACGCAGTATTTT. The chain uses TRBV4-2 and TRBJ2-3; 13 bases agree with TRBD2. The germline CDR1 and CDR2 sequences are LGHNA and YNFKEQ. J lost 3 bases, V lost 4 bases, and 7 bases had no gene match. This CDR3 is built from 17 residues.

This clonotype was detected ten times or more. J is TRBJ2-5 and V is TRBV2, with 13 bases identical to TRBD2. This CDR3 region has 13 residues. The V and J ends lost 10 bases and 5 bases, in that order; junction bases with no gene match: 4. Germline V gene data show CDR1 as SNHLY and CDR2 as FYNNEI. The CDR3 region is CATETSGRETQYF. The CDR3 DNA reads TGTGCCACCGAGACTAGCGGGAGGGAGACCCAGTACTTC. Full variable domain (remainder filled in from reference TRBV2 and TRBJ2-5): EPEVTQTPSHQVTQMGQEVILRCVPISNHLYFYWYRQILGQKVEFLVSFYNNEISEKSEIFDDQFSVERPDGSNFTLKIRSTKLEDSAMYFCATETSGRETQYFGPGTRLLVL.

The table lists this clonotype with many counts. CDR3 coding DNA: TGTGCCAGCAGCCAATATTATGAGCAGTTCTTC. Protein: CASSQYYEQFF. The chain links TRBV7-2 to TRBJ2-1; D not resolved. V was trimmed by 5 bases and J by 8 bases, leaving 7 bases between them. The CDR3 is made up of 11 amino acids. CDR1 and CDR2 from the germline V gene are SGHTA and FQGNSA.

This clonotype has only a few counts. The genes are TRBV24-1 and TRBJ2-2; D is unclear. Trimming pared 0 bases from V and 3 bases from J, leaving 7 bases between. The CDR3 is made up of 15 amino acids. Germline CDR1 KGHDR, CDR2 SFDVKD. For the CDR3, the DNA is TGTGCCACCAGTGATTTGTGGGCTTACACCGGGGAGCTGTTTTTT. Its translation is CATSDLWAYTGELFF.

This clonotype was seen many times. This chain joins TRBV27 and TRBJ2-7; 9 bases map to TRBD2. Per germline, CDR1 MNHEY and CDR2 SMNVEV (reference sequence). CDR3 length equals 15 residues. The junction had 10 bases not matched to a gene; V was cut back by 3 bases and J by 7 bases. In nucleotides, the CDR3 is TGTGCCAGCAGTTTTGGCGGGAGGGCCTTAGGGGAGCAGTACTTC. It codes for CASSFGGRALGEQYF.

This clonotype was detected ten times or more. The chain has TRBV6-1 and TRBJ1-2; weak D call: TRBD1 (6 bases). In germline, CDR1 is MNHNS, CDR2 SASEGT. This CDR3 spans 14 amino acids. V lost 10 bases and J lost 6, with 21 bases in between. The CDR3: CANTWGREVDGYTF. The DNA for the CDR3 is TGTGCCAACACGTGGGGGCGCGAAGTGGATGGCTACACCTTC.

This clonotype was counted between two and nine times. The CDR3 coding sequence is TGCAGCGGCGGAGCAGGGATGTTGGACACTGAAGCTTTCTTT. It is translated as CSGGAGMLDTEAFF. V usage is TRBV29-1 and J usage is TRBJ1-1, with D maybe TRBD1 (5 bases). Looked up from germline, CDR1 is SQVTM and CDR2 is ANQGSEA. Trimming shortened V by 7 bases and J by 3 bases, and 18 bases separated the two germline ends. This CDR3 spans 14 amino acids.

This clonotype was seen repeatedly, ten times or more. V usage is TRBV4-3 and J usage is TRBJ2-3, with D unclear. CDR3 length equals 14 residues. With 4 bases removed from V and 4 bases from J, the gap between germline ends came to 12 bases. Germline lookup yields CDR1 LGHNA and CDR2 YSLEER. DNA of the CDR3: TGCGCCAGCAGCCCTGAGCAAGGATCAGATACGCAGTATTTT. Its protein product is CASSPEQGSDTQYF.

As for this clonotype: This may be a read error: a much more frequent sequence differs by one nucleotide. The rearrangement joins TRBV13 to TRBJ1-1; tentative D call: TRBD1 (6 bases). CDR1 is PRHDT, CDR2 FYEKMQ, per germline (reference sequence). The CDR3 is 17 residues long. The ends were cut back, 4 bases at V and 4 bases at J, with 22 bases in the middle. The CDR3 reads CASSSLGLGALSTEAFF. Here the CDR3 DNA reads TGTGCCAGCAGCTCCCTGGGGCTGGGGGCCTTGAGCACTGAAGCTTTCTTT. Together with reference TRBV13 and TRBJ1-1, the CDR3 gives the full variable domain: AAGVIQSPRHLIKEKRETATLKCYPIPRHDTVYWYQQGPGQDPQFLISFYEKMQSDKGSIPDRFSAQQFSDYHSELNMSSLELGDSALYFCASSSLGLGALSTEAFFGQGTRLTVV.

The table lists this clonotype with many counts. CDR3 amino acids: CASSYATGFMNTEAFF. The DNA of the CDR3 is TGTGCCAGCAGTTACGCCACAGGATTCATGAACACTGAAGCTTTCTTT. The gene calls are TRBV6-5 and TRBJ1-1; a weak D match, TRBD1 (5 bases). This CDR3 spans 16 amino acids. Per the germline V gene, CDR1 is MNHEY and CDR2 is SVGAGI. V gave up 2 bases and J gave up 0 bases, with 13 bases separating them.

Points on this clonotype: A much more abundant neighbour one base away suggests this may be a read error. The chain uses TRBV29-1 and TRBJ2-7, with TRBD1 matching 7 bases. V trimming: 3 bases; J trimming: 2 bases; junction bases outside the gene matches: 4. Germline V gene data show CDR1 as SQVTM and CDR2 as ANQGSEA. This CDR3 has 13 amino acids. CDR3 in DNA: TGCAGCGTTGAGAGACAGGGTCCCTACGAGCAGTACTTC. It specifies CSVERQGPYEQYF.

In this sample, this clonotype turned up many times. The chain combines TRBV6-1 with TRBJ2-5; possibly TRBD2 for D (6 bases). Germline loops: CDR1 MNHNS, CDR2 SASEGT. V was shortened by 5 bases and J by 3 bases, with 19 bases between the two germline ends. The CDR3 is made up of 16 amino acids. In nucleotides, the CDR3 is TGTGCCAGCAGTTATGGTTCTGGTTCGGGGGAAGAGACCCAGTACTTC. This sequence encodes CASSYGSGSGEETQYF.

This chain joins TRBV2 and TRBJ2-1; perhaps TRBD1 as D (6 bases). Germline V gene sequence: CDR1 SNHLY, CDR2 FYNNEI. V was trimmed by 10 bases and J by 8 bases, leaving 21 bases between them. CDR3 size: 14 residues. In DNA form, the CDR3 reads TGTGCCACGGTCGGACAGCCTCAGTGGGATGAGCAGTTCTTC. This translates into CATVGQPQWDEQFF.